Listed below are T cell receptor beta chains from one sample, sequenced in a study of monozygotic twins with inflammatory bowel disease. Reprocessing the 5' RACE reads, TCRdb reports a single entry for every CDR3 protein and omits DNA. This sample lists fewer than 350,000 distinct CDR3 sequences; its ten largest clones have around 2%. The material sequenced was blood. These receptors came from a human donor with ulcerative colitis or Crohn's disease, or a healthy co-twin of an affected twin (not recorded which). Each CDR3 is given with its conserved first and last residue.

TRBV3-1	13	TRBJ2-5	CASSQGDGATQYF
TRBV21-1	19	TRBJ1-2	CASSKQEGWTFVGLYGYTF
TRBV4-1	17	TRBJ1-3	CASSQDFGGRRRNTIYF
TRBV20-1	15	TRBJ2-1	CSARTIAPLGDEQFF
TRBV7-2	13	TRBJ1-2	CASSLVEVGRYTF
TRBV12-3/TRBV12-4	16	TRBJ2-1	CASSFPGQGADNEQFF
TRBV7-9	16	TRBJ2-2	CASSPRTSGRAGELFF
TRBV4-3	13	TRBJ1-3	CASSQERGNTIYF
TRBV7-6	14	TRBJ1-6	CASSLARVNSPLHF
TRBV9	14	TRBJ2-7	CASSFGGGGSEQYF
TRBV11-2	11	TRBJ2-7	CASSLVSEQYF
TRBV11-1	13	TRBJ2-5	CASSPRISETQYF
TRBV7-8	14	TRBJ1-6	CASSLDPVGSPLHF
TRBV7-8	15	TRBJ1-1	CASSQSRDRGAEAFF
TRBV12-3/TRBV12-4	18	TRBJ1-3	CASSFDPDIPYSGNTIYF
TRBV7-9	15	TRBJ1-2	CASSLERTGSNQIPF
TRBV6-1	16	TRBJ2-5	CASSERPSGGQETQYF
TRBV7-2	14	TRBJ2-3	CASSLDLGPDTQYF
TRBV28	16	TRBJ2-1	CASRQRTSGLYNEQFF
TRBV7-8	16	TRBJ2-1	CASSPTSGGHYNEQFF
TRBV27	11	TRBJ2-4	CASSLGAIQYF
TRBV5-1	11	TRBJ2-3	CASSPPTTQYF
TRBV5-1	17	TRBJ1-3	CASSLGQFQISGNTIYF
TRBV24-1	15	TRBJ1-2	CATSSGLGETYGYTF
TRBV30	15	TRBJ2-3	CAWSPGLAGAETQYF
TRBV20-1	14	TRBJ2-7	CSARAGTDYYEQYF
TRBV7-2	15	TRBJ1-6	CASSLVGQLDSPLHF
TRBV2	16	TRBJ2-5	CASSSGTRGGQETQYF
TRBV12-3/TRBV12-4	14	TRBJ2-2	CASRVRGLSGELFF
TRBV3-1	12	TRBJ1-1	CASSRENTEAFF
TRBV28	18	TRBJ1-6	CASSLPPKSTGLGSPLHF
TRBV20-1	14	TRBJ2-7	CSAQKGTGRYEQYF
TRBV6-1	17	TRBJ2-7	CASSSGTGGASSYEQYF
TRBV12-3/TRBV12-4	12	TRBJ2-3	CASGPPGDTQYF
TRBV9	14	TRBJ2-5	CASSVSGNQETQYF
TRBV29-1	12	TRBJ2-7	CSASRVLGEQYF
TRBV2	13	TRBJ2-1	CASYPEVHNEQFF
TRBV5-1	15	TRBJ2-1	CASSILAQEYNEQFF
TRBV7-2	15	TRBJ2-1	CASRGDTGTYNEQFF
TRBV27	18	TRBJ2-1	CASSHLGTSGVADNEQFF
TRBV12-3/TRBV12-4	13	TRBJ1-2	CASRETVFSGYTF